Described below is a single T cell receptor (beta chain) sequence and its context. Its antigen is undetermined. This record belongs to a study of T cell responses to AZD1222 COVID-19 vaccine. Whole-study findings and limits: Spike-wide vaccine-associated CD4 TCRs dominated at 160-218 and 743-854. Regions left unmutated in variants are reportedly the target of nearly half of spike-specific TCRs.

Some clones are missing from TCRdb's copy, which holds only in-frame ones; the method was immunoSEQ multiplex PCR. The sample consists of 80,000 to 100,000 clones, around nine tenths of them appearing once. J lost 0 bases, V lost 8 bases, and 5 bases had no gene match. The germline V gene has CDR1 LGHDT and CDR2 YNNKEL (reference sequence). CDR3 length: 14 amino acids. The input for sequencing was peripheral blood, taken on day 0 of MenACWY control vaccination. This TCR derives from an adult in good health. The rearrangement joins TRBV3-1 (or the pseudogene TRBV3-2) to TRBJ2-7; 9 nucleotides match TRBD1. CDR3 sequence reads: CASSDRGSSYEQYF. CDR3 nucleotides: TGTGCCAGCTCCGACAGGGGGAGCTCCTACGAGCAGTACTTC.